Listed below are T cell receptor beta chains from one sample, sequenced in a study of vaccination and CD4 T cells after COVID-19. TCRdb recomputed calls from the PCR reads with MiXCR, one row per CDR3 protein. The sample carries 6,000 or so distinct CDR3 sequences, under 60% recorded once. No cognate antigen is known for these TCRs. Sequencing was performed on CD4+ T cells from blood, cultured in vitro. The source of these receptors is a human donor in good health. CDR3s include the opening cysteine and the closing phenylalanine or tryptophan. D genes are given only for firm matches. Clone size is shown for a subset of rows, as once, few, many or a class of expanded clone.

V gene	J gene	clone size	D gene	CDR3 DNA	CDR3 protein
TRBV20-1	TRBJ2-5	few	TRBD2	TGCAGTGCTAGAACCAGCGGGAGTCGAGAGACCCAGTACTTC	CSARTSGSRETQYF
TRBV7-8	TRBJ2-7	once	NA	TGTGCCAGCAGTCCCCTTGGTGGAGCGGGTGGTTACGAGCAGTACTTC	CASSPLGGAGGYEQYF
TRBV7-6	TRBJ1-1	few	NA	TGTGCCAGCAGGCCAACATATGCGAACACTGAAGCTTTCTTT	CASRPTYANTEAFF
TRBV6-1	TRBJ1-2	few	NA	TGTGCCAGCCGGCGGGGCAGGGCCTATGGCTACACCTTC	CASRRGRAYGYTF
TRBV19	TRBJ1-1	NA	TRBD1	TGTGCCAGTAGCCAGGGGGGCGACGCGGGGTACGCTTTCTTT	CASSQGGDAGYAFF
TRBV6-1	TRBJ1-5	few	NA	TGTGCCAGCATGCGGGGAGGTGAACAGCCCCAGCATTTT	CASMRGGEQPQHF
TRBV5-4	TRBJ2-6	NA	TRBD1	TGTGCCAGCAGCCCCAGGGGGCGGTCGAGCTCTGGGGCCAACGTCCTGACTTTC	CASSPRGRSSSGANVLTF
TRBV20-1	TRBJ2-3	NA	TRBD2	TGCAGTGCTAGAGATAGACGGGGGGGAGGGGCAGATACGCAGTATTTT	CSARDRRGGGADTQYF
TRBV6-1	TRBJ2-3	NA	TRBD2	TGTGCCAGCAGTCGGGGGGGAGGGGATACGCAGTATTTT	CASSRGGGDTQYF
TRBV7-6	TRBJ2-5	NA	TRBD2	TGTGCCAGCAGCCCCCGGGGGGAGAGACAAGAGACCCAGTACTTC	CASSPRGERQETQYF
TRBV20-1	TRBJ1-1	few	TRBD1	TGCAGTGCCACCCGCATTACAGGGGGGACTGAAGCTTTCTTT	CSATRITGGTEAFF
TRBV5-6	TRBJ1-4	NA	NA	TGTGCCAGCAGCTTGTCTGGGTTCATCGAAAAACTGTTTTTT	CASSLSGFIEKLFF
TRBV2	TRBJ1-2	NA	NA	TGTGCCAGAACCCGGGCACGTAACTATGGCTACACCTTC	CARTRARNYGYTF
TRBV6-1	TRBJ1-1	NA	TRBD1	TGTGCCACAACGGAGGGGGCGTTGAGGGCTTTCTTT	CATTEGALRAFF
TRBV12-3/TRBV12-4	TRBJ2-7	NA	NA	TGTGCCAGCAGTTTTGTGGGGGAGAACGAGCAGTACTTC	CASSFVGENEQYF
TRBV24-1	TRBJ1-1	few	NA	TGTGCCACCAAGGTACGCATGAACACTGAAGCTTTCTTT	CATKVRMNTEAFF
TRBV20-1	TRBJ2-7	few	TRBD1	TGCAGTGCTACCCCGGGACAGGGTCCCTACGAGCAGTACTTC	CSATPGQGPYEQYF